A selection of T cell receptor beta chains follows, all from one sample in a study of blood T cells in healthy people across ages. TCRdb reanalysed the 5' RACE reads using MiXCR and keeps one entry per CDR3 protein. The profile covers some 1.7 million distinct CDR3 sequences, with over 25% appearing a single time and 7.7% taken by the ten largest. The sequenced material came from blood. These receptors were obtained from a woman under 40 in good health. Each CDR3 is given with its conserved first and last residue. Each record gives: V gene, D gene, clone size, J gene, CDR3 protein, CDR3 DNA. The D gene is left open where the match is weak. The size field is filled for only some rows; it gives once, few, many or a size class.

TRBV5-5	-	-	TRBJ1-4	CASISYELATNEKLFF	TGTGCCAGCATCTCATATGAGCTTGCAACTAATGAAAAACTGTTTTTT
TRBV7-9	-	many	TRBJ2-7	CASSRDRGAYEQYF	TGTGCCAGCAGCCGGGACCGTGGGGCCTACGAGCAGTACTTC
TRBV12-3/TRBV12-4	TRBD2	many	TRBJ2-1	CASSPREGLFNEQFF	TGTGCCAGCAGTCCCAGGGAGGGACTGTTCAATGAGCAGTTCTTC
TRBV3-1	TRBD2	-	TRBJ2-1	CASSQVPSGGSPSYNEQFF	TGTGCCAGCAGCCAAGTCCCTAGCGGGGGGTCACCATCCTACAATGAGCAGTTCTTC
TRBV21-1	-	-	TRBJ2-5	CASSKGEGRSLEAQYF	TGTGCCAGCAGCAAAGGAGAAGGCAGGTCGTTGGAGGCCCAGTACTTC
TRBV5-5	-	-	TRBJ1-2	CASSQRWGDYGYTF	TGTGCCAGCAGCCAACGGTGGGGTGACTATGGCTACACCTTC
TRBV12-3/TRBV12-4	-	few	TRBJ1-2	CASSLAKTEGTYTF	TGTGCCAGCAGTTTAGCGAAGACTGAGGGGACGTACACCTTC
TRBV5-1	-	-	TRBJ2-5	CASSFRSGAEETQYF	TGCGCCAGCAGCTTCAGGTCGGGGGCGGAGGAGACCCAGTACTTC
TRBV6-2/TRBV6-3	-	few	TRBJ2-1	CASRKGTGNEQFF	TGTGCCAGCAGGAAAGGGACGGGCAATGAGCAGTTCTTC
TRBV2	-	-	TRBJ2-5	CASSEQGPSETQYF	TGTGCCAGCAGTGAACAGGGGCCCTCGGAGACCCAGTACTTC
TRBV20-1	-	few	TRBJ2-7	CSARSTVQSSYEQYF	TGCAGTGCTAGAAGTACAGTACAAAGCTCCTACGAGCAGTACTTC
TRBV5-1	TRBD1	-	TRBJ2-7	CASTLAGTGVYEQYF	TGCGCCAGCACCCTGGCCGGGACAGGGGTCTACGAGCAGTACTTC
TRBV29-1	-	few	TRBJ2-3	CSVENRVVGTDTQYF	TGCAGCGTTGAAAACAGGGTGGTGGGCACAGATACGCAGTATTTT
TRBV7-6	-	-	TRBJ2-7	CASGHLPLYRGSYEQYF	TGTGCCAGCGGCCACCTCCCCCTCTACCGAGGATCCTACGAGCAGTACTTC
TRBV11-3	-	many	TRBJ2-5	CASSLGGARETQYF	TGTGCCAGCAGTTTAGGGGGGGCGCGGGAGACCCAGTACTTC
TRBV10-1	-	-	TRBJ1-1	CASRPQGSAEAFF	TGCGCCAGCAGGCCTCAGGGTTCCGCTGAAGCTTTCTTT
TRBV5-5	TRBD1	-	TRBJ2-1	CASSQRPTGVSLNEQFF	TGTGCCAGCAGCCAAAGGCCCACAGGGGTTAGTCTGAATGAGCAGTTCTTC
TRBV4-1	-	-	TRBJ1-2	CASSQDAMANYGYTF	TGCGCCAGCAGCCAAGATGCCATGGCTAACTATGGCTACACCTTC
TRBV21-1	-	-	TRBJ2-1	CASSKEGGSYSEQFF	TGTGCCAGCAGCAAAGAGGGGGGGTCCTACAGTGAGCAGTTCTTC
TRBV20-1	-	-	TRBJ1-5	CSASQGIDQPQHF	TGCAGTGCTAGCCAGGGGATCGATCAGCCCCAGCATTTT
TRBV28	-	many	TRBJ2-5	CASSPPGQRETQYF	TGTGCCAGCAGTCCCCCGGGGCAGAGAGAGACCCAGTACTTC
TRBV20-1	-	-	TRBJ2-5	CSAPRSTGETQYF	TGCAGTGCTCCTCGGAGCACGGGAGAGACCCAGTACTTC
TRBV3-1	-	few	TRBJ1-2	CASSQDRRTFYGYTF	TGTGCCAGCAGCCAAGATAGGCGGACCTTCTATGGCTACACCTTC
TRBV6-2/TRBV6-3	-	-	TRBJ2-7	CASLRTPGVGTYEQYF	TGTGCCAGCTTGCGTACCCCCGGGGTCGGGACCTACGAGCAGTACTTC
TRBV4-2	TRBD2	few	TRBJ2-3	CASSQVALGLAGGQDTQYF	TGTGCCAGCAGCCAAGTCGCACTGGGACTAGCGGGGGGTCAAGATACGCAGTATTTT
TRBV20-1	-	many	TRBJ2-7	CSASRQGGEQYF	TGCAGTGCTTCGCGACAGGGAGGCGAGCAGTACTTC
TRBV6-2/TRBV6-3	TRBD2	few	TRBJ2-1	CASSGPATSGRNEQFF	TGTGCCAGCAGTGGCCCAGCGACTAGCGGGAGAAATGAGCAGTTCTTC
TRBV12-3/TRBV12-4	-	-	TRBJ1-2	CASSTGLYGYTF	TGTGCCAGCAGCACGGGACTGTATGGCTACACCTTC
TRBV2	TRBD2	few	TRBJ2-7	CASTKAASGAYEQYF	TGTGCCAGCACCAAGGCGGCTAGCGGGGCCTACGAGCAGTACTTC
TRBV6-5	TRBD1	few	TRBJ2-2	CASGGPGQGVGELFF	TGTGCCAGCGGAGGCCCTGGACAGGGTGTCGGGGAGCTGTTTTTT
TRBV6-2/TRBV6-3	-	-	TRBJ2-3	CASRADGTDTQYF	TGTGCCAGCAGAGCGGACGGAACAGATACGCAGTATTTT
TRBV20-1	TRBD1	-	TRBJ1-1	CSAITGGNTEAFF	TGCAGTGCTATTACAGGGGGGAACACTGAAGCTTTCTTT
TRBV20-1	-	-	TRBJ1-5	CSARDGAGAGNRPQHF	TGCAGTGCTAGAGATGGGGCAGGGGCCGGTAATCGGCCCCAGCATTTT
TRBV5-1	TRBD1	few	TRBJ2-1	CASSQVGGARGEQFF	TGCGCCAGCAGCCAGGTTGGCGGAGCCAGGGGGGAGCAGTTCTTC
TRBV6-2/TRBV6-3	TRBD2	few	TRBJ2-7	CASSPAGPPYEQYF	TGTGCCAGCAGCCCAGCGGGGCCGCCCTACGAGCAGTACTTC
TRBV5-1	TRBD1	-	TRBJ2-7	CASSLVLTGAEDEQYF	TGCGCCAGCAGCTTGGTGTTGACAGGGGCGGAAGACGAGCAGTACTTC
TRBV12-3/TRBV12-4	-	many	TRBJ2-6	CASSFGGSGANVLTF	TGTGCCAGCAGCTTCGGGGGCTCTGGGGCCAACGTCCTGACTTTC
TRBV7-2	-	few	TRBJ2-5	CASTRDRTETQYF	TGTGCCAGCACCCGGGACCGAACGGAGACCCAGTACTTC
TRBV2	-	few	TRBJ1-4	CASSAVQGGGKLFF	TGTGCCAGCAGTGCGGTACAGGGAGGTGGAAAACTGTTTTTT
TRBV30	-	many	TRBJ2-4	CAWSLAKNIQYF	TGTGCCTGGAGTCTAGCCAAAAACATTCAGTACTTC
TRBV12-3/TRBV12-4	-	few	TRBJ2-1	CASSNREGEQFF	TGTGCCAGCAGTAACCGAGAGGGTGAGCAGTTCTTC
TRBV29-1	-	-	TRBJ1-1	CSARFRGRNTEAFF	TGCAGCGCCCGTTTCAGGGGACGGAACACTGAAGCTTTCTTT
TRBV9	TRBD1	few	TRBJ2-5	CASSGGQRPGETQYF	TGTGCCAGCAGCGGGGGACAGCGCCCGGGGGAGACCCAGTACTTC
TRBV5-5	-	-	TRBJ1-1	CASSLQVRRVNTEAFF	TGTGCCAGCAGCTTGCAGGTCCGCAGGGTCAACACTGAAGCTTTCTTT